A single sample is the source of the 27 T cell receptor beta chains below, sequenced in a study of early T cells in non-severe SARS-CoV-2 infection. TCRdb ran MiXCR on the 5' RACE reads and lists one entry per CDR3 protein. The sample contains approximately 120,000 distinct CDR3 sequences, 14% to 15% of which appear only once. Specimen: whole blood. The source of these receptors is an adult who was a healthcare worker with PCR-confirmed SARS-CoV-2 infection or an uninfected control (not recorded which).

V usage is TRBV18 and J usage is TRBJ2-1, with TRBD2 matching over 14 bases. This CDR3 spans 15 amino acids. With 6 bases clipped from V and 5 bases from J, the junction kept 3 bases outside the gene matches. Germline lookup yields CDR1 KGHSH and CDR2 LQKENI. The CDR3 DNA reads TGTGCCAGCTCCCGACTAGCGGGGGGGAACAATGAGCAGTTCTTC. Protein: CASSRLAGGNNEQFF.

A few counts support this clonotype. V is TRBV4-2 and J is TRBJ2-3; maybe TRBD2 (5 bases). Looked up from germline, CDR1 is LGHNA and CDR2 is YNFKEQ. This CDR3 spans 15 amino acids. V lost 3 bases, J lost 1 base, and 11 bases lay in between. The CDR3 DNA is TGTGCCAGCAGCCACCCCGACGGGGGCACAGATACGCAGTATTTT. Protein product: CASSHPDGGTDTQYF.

This clonotype was picked up many times. The rearrangement uses TRBV19 and TRBJ2-1, with D perhaps TRBD2 (5 bases). The germline CDR1 and CDR2 sequences are LNHDA and SQIVND (reference sequence). The CDR3 is 12 residues long. Trimming cost V 5 bases and J 8 bases, with 10 bases left between them. The CDR3 DNA is TGTGCCAGTAGTCCCGATAGCGATGAGCAGTTCTTC. Translation: CASSPDSDEQFF.

The chain uses TRBV3-1 and TRBJ2-1; D unresolved. Germline loops: CDR1 LGHDT, CDR2 YNNKEL (reference sequence). This CDR3 spans 13 amino acids. The V end lost 4 bases, the J end lost 6 bases, and 10 bases lay between the germline ends. CDR3 region: CASSLQRANEQFF. The CDR3 DNA reads as TGTGCCAGCAGCCTGCAGCGAGCCAATGAGCAGTTCTTC.

This clonotype has at least ten counts. The rearrangement links TRBV5-1 to TRBJ2-2; no reliable D call. Germline values: CDR1 SGHRS, CDR2 YFSETQ. This CDR3 has 14 residues. The V gene lost 5 bases and the J gene lost 7 bases, with 15 bases spanning the gap. CDR3 coding DNA: TGCGCCAGCAGTGTTGTTCCCACCGGCGGGGAGCTGTTTTTT. Amino acids: CASSVVPTGGELFF.

This clonotype was counted a few times. The chain joins TRBV4-1 to TRBJ2-2; TRBD2 matches at 10 bases. V shed 4 bases, J shed 5 bases, and the junction held 7 bases outside the gene matches. This CDR3 is built from 16 residues. The germline gives CDR1 MGHRA, CDR2 YSYEKL. The CDR3 loop is CASSPGASGGTGELFF. In DNA form, the CDR3 reads TGCGCCAGCAGCCCTGGGGCTAGCGGGGGTACCGGGGAGCTGTTTTTT.

V is TRBV3-1 and J is TRBJ1-5; D gene uncertain. Trimming took 0 bases from V and 0 from J, leaving 3 bases between them. The CDR3 spans 14 residues. The germline V gene encodes CDR1 LGHDT and CDR2 YNNKEL (reference sequence). This chain's CDR3 is CASSQDFSNQPQHF. As DNA, the CDR3 is TGTGCCAGCAGCCAAGATTTTAGCAATCAGCCCCAGCATTTT.

The chain employs TRBV7-9 and TRBJ1-4; D remains unclear. The DNA end favors TRBJ2-2, so the J call may be wrong. Germline V gene data show CDR1 as SEHNR and CDR2 as FQNEAQ (reference sequence). The CDR3 is made up of 12 amino acids. DNA of the CDR3: TGTGCCAGCAGCTTAGGGAGAGGGGAGCTGTTTTTT. This encodes CASSLGRGELFF.

The CDR3 loop reads CASSWMGGGNQPQHF. Written as DNA, the CDR3 is TGTGCCAGCAGCTGGATGGGGGGCGGCAATCAGCCCCAGCATTTT. The genes are TRBV7-2 and TRBJ1-5; D may be TRBD1 (6 bases). Germline-derived CDR1 and CDR2 are SGHTA and FQGNSA. With 4 bases removed from V and 2 bases from J, the gap between germline ends came to 12 bases. This CDR3 has 15 amino acids.

Ten or more counts support this clonotype. The chain has TRBV4-1 and TRBJ1-3, with unresolved D. Per the germline V gene, CDR1 is MGHRA and CDR2 is YSYEKL. This CDR3 has 13 residues. V lost 3 bases, J lost 8 bases, and 11 bases lay in between. CDR3: CASSHRVADTIYF. The CDR3, as DNA: TGCGCCAGCAGCCATAGAGTTGCAGACACCATATATTTT.

This sequence joins TRBV4-1 and TRBJ1-5; TRBD1 is a possible D gene (6 bases). This CDR3 comprises 17 residues. The V and J ends lost 0 bases and 5 bases respectively, with 17 bases between them. The germline CDR1 and CDR2 sequences are MGHRA and YSYEKL. The CDR3 sequence: CASSQEVGGPRDQPQHF. The CDR3 DNA is TGCGCCAGCAGCCAAGAGGTAGGGGGGCCACGGGATCAGCCCCAGCATTTT.

This clonotype occurred a few times. The chain carries TRBV12-3 or TRBV12-4 and TRBJ1-4, with D unclear. The CDR3 has 12 amino acids. The V end was cut by 10 bases, the J end by 7 bases, with 13 bases between. CDR3 protein: CATGEPAEKLFF. The CDR3, as DNA: TGTGCCACCGGAGAACCGGCTGAAAAACTGTTTTTT.

This clonotype came up many times. This sequence joins TRBV12-3 or TRBV12-4 and TRBJ2-3, with D tentatively TRBD1 or TRBD2 (6 bases each). V was pared by 6 bases and J by 2 bases, with 21 bases between. CDR3 length: 17 residues. CDR3 nucleotides: TGTGCCAGCAGCTTCTCCAAGGGGGGCGCTTACACAGATACGCAGTATTTT. This gives the protein CASSFSKGGAYTDTQYF.

This clonotype was seen more than once but under ten times. The chain carries TRBV20-1 and TRBJ2-5; D unresolved. Germline-derived CDR1 and CDR2 are DFQATT and SNEGSKA (reference sequence). The V end was cut by 3 bases, the J end by 3 bases, with 11 bases between. The CDR3 is made up of 13 amino acids. CDR3 coding DNA: TGCAGTGCTAGTGGTCTAGGTGAAGAGACCCAGTACTTC. Its protein product is CSASGLGEETQYF.

This clonotype was seen many times. The chain employs TRBV2 and TRBJ1-2; D ambiguous. With 3 bases removed from V and 1 base from J, the gap between germline ends came to 12 bases. Germline assignment: CDR1 SNHLY and CDR2 FYNNEI. This CDR3 region has 15 residues. The CDR3, as DNA: TGTGCCAGCAGTGATCGGGTAGGAGTTAACTATGGCTACACCTTC. Encoded protein: CASSDRVGVNYGYTF.

A single count supports this clonotype. The rearrangement links TRBV30 to TRBJ2-7; D possibly uses TRBD1 or TRBD2 (6 bases each). Germline loops: CDR1 GTSNPN, CDR2 SVGIG (reference sequence). This CDR3 is built from 15 residues. Trimming removed 2 bases at V and 7 bases at J, with 21 bases between. DNA for the CDR3: TGTGCCTGGAGTCCCGGTTTAACGGGGGCCAATGAGCAGTACTTC. Translation gives CAWSPGLTGANEQYF.

The table lists this clonotype with many counts. The chain uses TRBV6-2 or TRBV6-3 and TRBJ2-1, with D unresolved. V lost 3 bases to trimming and J lost 4 bases, with 7 bases between them. CDR3 length: 13 amino acids. CDR1 is MNHEY, CDR2 SVGEGT, per germline. For the CDR3, the DNA is TGTGCCAGCAGTTATAATGGGTACAATGAGCAGTTCTTC. Amino acid sequence: CASSYNGYNEQFF.

This clonotype appeared a few times. The chain recombines TRBV7-3 with TRBJ2-2; D unclear. This CDR3 has 15 residues. CDR1 is SGHTA, CDR2 FQGTGA, per germline. Trimming stripped 5 bases from V and 1 base from J, with 11 bases between. The CDR3: CASSMDGLNTGELFF. In nucleotides, the CDR3 is TGTGCCAGCAGCATGGACGGGTTGAACACCGGGGAGCTGTTTTTT.

V usage is TRBV4-1 and J usage is TRBJ2-1; no reliable D call. The CDR3 contains 18 residues. The V gene lost 0 bases and the J gene lost 4 bases, with 19 bases spanning the gap. Germline V gene data show CDR1 as MGHRA and CDR2 as YSYEKL. The CDR3 sequence is CASSQEDAQLGIYNEQFF. The DNA for the CDR3 is TGCGCCAGCAGCCAAGAAGACGCCCAGCTAGGGATTTACAATGAGCAGTTCTTC.

This clonotype was detected only a few times. The chain carries TRBV7-3 and TRBJ1-1, with D possibly matching TRBD1 (6 bases). V shed 2 bases and J shed 3 bases, with 7 bases lying between them. This CDR3 contains 13 residues. Germline loops: CDR1 SGHTA, CDR2 FQGTGA. CDR3 nucleotide sequence: TGTGCCAGCAGCTTAGAGGGGGACACTGAAGCTTTCTTT. Translated: CASSLEGDTEAFF.

This rearrangement joins TRBV3-1 to TRBJ2-7; D might be TRBD1 (5 bases). The CDR3 runs 18 residues. V was cut by 1 base and J by 6 bases, with 25 bases left in between. Germline CDR1 reads LGHDT; CDR2 reads YNNKEL (reference sequence). CDR3 residues: CASSQVLFSGRGRFEQYF. DNA for the CDR3: TGTGCCAGCAGCCAAGTATTGTTTAGTGGAAGGGGAAGATTCGAGCAGTACTTC.

This clonotype was seen many times. The CDR3 DNA reads TGTGCCAGCAGCCAAGGGGCGTTTACTGAAGCTTTCTTT. Its translation is CASSQGAFTEAFF. The V gene is TRBV3-1, the J gene TRBJ1-1; D is unclear. This CDR3 region has 13 residues. The V gene's germline CDR1 is LGHDT and CDR2 YNNKEL (reference sequence). The V gene lost 1 base and the J gene lost 5 bases, with 8 bases spanning the gap.

The sample holds many counts of this clonotype. The CDR3 nucleotides are TGCAGCGCACAAAGGGGCACGGGCAATGAGCAGTTCTTC. Its translation: CSAQRGTGNEQFF. The V and J genes are TRBV29-1 and TRBJ2-1; tentative D call: TRBD1 (5 bases). V was pared by 7 bases and J by 6 bases, with 16 bases between. Germline lookup yields CDR1 SQVTM and CDR2 ANQGSEA. The CDR3 is 13 amino acids.

This chain links TRBV5-1 with TRBJ2-5; 11 nucleotides line up with TRBD2. Germline loops: CDR1 SGHRS, CDR2 YFSETQ. The CDR3 length is 16 residues. Trimming removed 1 base from V and 2 bases from J; junction bases left unmatched: 4. The CDR3: CASSLTSGGLQETQYF. CDR3 DNA sequence: TGCGCCAGCAGCTTGACTAGCGGGGGCTTACAAGAGACCCAGTACTTC.

The DNA of the CDR3 is TGTGCCAGCAGTCTACGGAGAGAGAACACTGAAGCTTTCTTT. Translating gives CASSLRRENTEAFF. The chain recombines TRBV27 with TRBJ1-1; D call uncertain. Germline V gene sequence: CDR1 MNHEY, CDR2 SMNVEV (reference sequence). Trimming cost V 5 bases and J 1 base, with 11 bases left between them. The CDR3 runs to 14 residues.

This clonotype was seen a handful of times. The V gene is TRBV9, the J gene TRBJ1-5; D gene unclear. This CDR3 has 13 residues. V lost 0 bases and J 8 bases, leaving 9 bases between the germline ends. CDR1 and CDR2 (germline): SGDLS, YYNGEE. The CDR3 protein is CASSVEPVEPQHF. The CDR3 DNA is TGTGCCAGCAGCGTAGAGCCGGTCGAGCCCCAGCATTTT.

A few counts support this clonotype. The chain couples TRBV29-1 to TRBJ1-2; the D gene is possibly TRBD1 (5 bases). Germline V CDR1 and CDR2: SQVTM, ANQGSEA. Trimming cost V 6 bases and J 4 bases, with 12 bases left between them. This CDR3 has 12 amino acids. CDR3 protein: CSVLGGSYGYTF. The CDR3 region has the DNA TGCAGCGTCCTGGGGGGTTCCTATGGCTACACCTTC.